The rows below give T cell receptor beta chains drawn from one sample of a study of T cells in Graves' hyperthyroidism and ophthalmopathy. Via MiXCR, TCRdb re-called the multiplex PCR reads, giving one row per CDR3 protein. The profile shows approximately 530,000 distinct CDR3 sequences, 15% to 20% of them singletons. The material sequenced was blood. Source of these receptors: a man in his forties with Graves' ophthalmopathy. Each CDR3 is given with its conserved first and last residue. The D gene is left open where the match is weak. Some rows mark clone size as missing; the rest say once, few, many or name a class of expanded clone.

size	J	D	V	CDR3	DNA
-	TRBJ2-7	-	TRBV6-5	CASSYSSGAPYEQYF	TGTGCCAGCAGTTACTCTAGCGGAGCCCCCTACGAGCAGTACTTC
-	TRBJ1-5	TRBD1	TRBV4-1	CASSLSDRYQPQHF	TGCGCCAGCAGCCTATCGGACAGGTATCAGCCCCAGCATTTT
many	TRBJ2-2	TRBD1	TRBV29-1	CSATLAGGSNTGELFF	TGCAGCGCCACGCTTGCAGGGGGCTCGAACACCGGGGAGCTGTTTTTT
many	TRBJ1-1	TRBD1	TRBV5-1	CASSWTGVKGTEAFF	TGCGCCAGCAGCTGGACAGGGGTCAAGGGGACTGAAGCTTTCTTT
-	TRBJ2-1	-	TRBV7-9	CASSLLTSNEQFF	TGTGCCAGCAGCTTATTGACTTCCAATGAGCAGTTCTTC
many	TRBJ2-7	-	TRBV5-1	CASSLDRASYEQYF	TGCGCCAGCAGCCTCGACAGAGCCTCCTACGAGCAGTACTTC
-	TRBJ2-1	-	TRBV7-6	CASSPREGAYDEQFF	TGTGCCAGCAGCCCGCGAGAAGGGGCCTACGATGAGCAGTTCTTC
many	TRBJ2-5	TRBD2	TRBV18	CASSPGTTGGTQYF	TGTGCCAGCTCACCTGGGACGACGGGGGGGACCCAGTACTTC
many	TRBJ2-7	-	TRBV7-9	CASSPDRPSYEQYF	TGTGCCAGCAGCCCAGACAGGCCCTCCTACGAGCAGTACTTC
-	TRBJ2-5	-	TRBV3-1	CASSQGSGSRETQYF	TGTGCCAGCAGCCAAGGGTCGGGTTCTAGGGAGACCCAGTACTTC
many	TRBJ2-7	-	TRBV28	CASRTEDGPYEQYF	TGTGCCAGCAGGACCGAAGACGGTCCCTACGAGCAGTACTTC
once	TRBJ2-2	-	TRBV2	CASGEAGATGELFF	TGTGCCAGCGGGGAGGCGGGGGCCACCGGGGAGCTGTTTTTT
-	TRBJ1-6	-	TRBV7-2	CASSPGGRNSPLHF	TGTGCCAGCAGCCCAGGCGGACGGAATTCACCCCTCCACTTT
-	TRBJ2-1	-	TRBV6-1	CASNPANEQFF	TGTGCCAGCAATCCTGCCAATGAGCAGTTCTTC
few	TRBJ2-1	TRBD2	TRBV7-2	CASSPTVTSGGNEQFF	TGTGCCAGCAGCCCAACCGTGACTAGCGGGGGGAATGAGCAGTTCTTC
-	TRBJ2-7	-	TRBV29-1	CSEINRSSYEQYF	TGCAGCGAGATAAATAGGAGCTCCTACGAGCAGTACTTC
-	TRBJ2-5	TRBD2	TRBV7-2	CASSPPVSGTRATQYF	TGTGCCAGCAGCCCCCCTGTATCTGGGACTAGGGCCACCCAGTACTTC
many	TRBJ2-7	-	TRBV28	CASSVGTDYEQYF	TGTGCCAGCAGTGTAGGGACCGACTACGAGCAGTACTTC
-	TRBJ2-7	-	TRBV5-1	CASSSPGQEQYF	TGCGCCAGCTCCTCCCCGGGGCAGGAGCAGTACTTC
few	TRBJ1-2	-	TRBV7-8	CASSSTGGYTF	TGTGCCAGCAGCTCCACAGGGGGCTACACCTTC
few	TRBJ2-3	-	TRBV12-3/TRBV12-4	CASSKATGFTDTQYF	TGTGCCAGCAGCAAAGCGACAGGATTCACAGATACGCAGTATTTT
few	TRBJ1-1	-	TRBV12-3/TRBV12-4	CASSLTALFNTEAFF	TGTGCCAGCAGCTTGACAGCCCTATTTAACACTGAAGCTTTCTTT
few	TRBJ1-2	-	TRBV28	CASSSPGNRVDVGYTF	TGTGCCAGCAGTTCCCCAGGGAACAGGGTCGATGTTGGCTACACCTTC
-	TRBJ1-3	TRBD1	TRBV6-1	CASSRDSRGNTIYF	TGTGCCAGCAGTCGGGACAGTCGGGGAAACACCATATATTTT
many	TRBJ2-3	-	TRBV20-1	CSAQHKGFSTDTQYF	TGCAGTGCCCAGCACAAGGGGTTCTCCACAGATACGCAGTATTTT
many	TRBJ2-7	TRBD1	TRBV11-2	CASSPLSGTDFPYEQYF	TGTGCCAGCAGCCCACTTTCCGGGACAGACTTTCCCTACGAGCAGTACTTC
few	TRBJ2-7	TRBD2	TRBV4-3	CASSQPTSGSYEQYF	TGCGCCAGCAGCCAACCGACTAGCGGATCCTACGAGCAGTACTTC
-	TRBJ1-1	-	TRBV4-1	CASSRTSQETEAFF	TGCGCCAGCAGCCGCACATCACAGGAGACTGAAGCTTTCTTT
few	TRBJ1-6	-	TRBV3-1	CASSQVSRRGSPLHF	TGTGCCAGCAGCCAAGTCTCCCGGAGAGGCTCACCCCTCCACTTT
-	TRBJ2-5	-	TRBV20-1	CSAEGQQETQYF	TGCAGTGCGGAGGGACAGCAAGAGACCCAGTACTTC
-	TRBJ2-1	-	TRBV18	CASPPPGQNEQFF	TGTGCCAGCCCACCACCGGGCCAAAATGAGCAGTTCTTC
-	TRBJ1-6	-	TRBV10-2	CASSEEIASPLHF	TGCGCCAGCAGTGAGGAAATTGCTTCACCCCTCCACTTT
few	TRBJ2-2	TRBD1	TRBV6-1	CASSPPGQRTGELFF	TGTGCCAGCAGTCCACCGGGACAGCGCACCGGGGAGCTGTTTTTT
few	TRBJ1-2	-	TRBV7-2	CASSTTGTDNYGYTF	TGTGCCAGCAGCACGACCGGGACCGATAACTATGGCTACACCTTC
many	TRBJ2-7	-	TRBV6-1	CASSHTWGYEQYF	TGTGCCAGCAGCCACACTTGGGGATACGAGCAGTACTTC
many	TRBJ2-2	-	TRBV3-1	CASSPLGRPTGELFF	TGTGCCAGCAGCCCGCTGGGACGTCCCACCGGGGAGCTGTTTTTT
-	TRBJ1-3	-	TRBV6-2/TRBV6-3	CASSYSRQGGWSGNTIYF	TGTGCCAGCAGTTACTCGAGGCAGGGTGGTTGGTCTGGAAACACCATATATTTT
few	TRBJ1-1	-	TRBV2	CASPPEGSDTARSTEAFF	TGTGCTTCACCGCCCGAGGGCTCAGACACCGCTAGGAGCACTGAAGCTTTCTTT
-	TRBJ2-3	TRBD2	TRBV11-3	CASSLAASGGPGLNTQYF	TGTGCCAGCAGCTTAGCGGCTAGCGGGGGGCCCGGTTTAAATACGCAGTATTTT
-	TRBJ1-1	-	TRBV9	CASAEGGARTEAFF	TGTGCCAGCGCTGAAGGGGGGGCCCGGACTGAAGCTTTCTTT
-	TRBJ1-6	-	TRBV7-9	CASSYLNSPLHF	TGTGCCAGCAGCTACCTAAATTCACCCCTCCACTTT
few	TRBJ1-2	-	TRBV6-2/TRBV6-3	CASSRTGTHYGYTF	TGTGCCAGCAGTCGGACCGGGACCCACTATGGCTACACCTTC
many	TRBJ1-5	TRBD1	TRBV6-1	CASTWTGLSDQPQHF	TGTGCCAGCACCTGGACAGGGCTGTCGGATCAGCCCCAGCATTTT
-	TRBJ2-1	-	TRBV24-1	CATSLGNEQFF	TGTGCCACCAGTCTCGGCAATGAGCAGTTCTTC
-	TRBJ2-3	-	TRBV24-1	CATSDSGEGTDTQYF	TGTGCCACCAGTGATTCGGGGGAGGGCACAGATACGCAGTATTTT
-	TRBJ1-2	TRBD1	TRBV10-3	CAITATGVKWGYTF	TGTGCCATCACCGCGACAGGGGTGAAATGGGGCTACACCTTC
many	TRBJ1-2	TRBD1	TRBV5-5	CASSLSGQGANYGYTF	TGTGCCAGCAGCTTGTCGGGTCAGGGGGCGAACTATGGCTACACCTTC
-	TRBJ2-2	-	TRBV28	CASSNVATGELFF	TGTGCCAGCAGTAACGTAGCAACCGGGGAGCTGTTTTTT